This T cell receptor beta chain was documented in a study of cytomegalovirus exposure and HLA in healthy donors. Measured with immunoSEQ multiplex PCR; TCRdb has only the in-frame clones, and not every one. This sample has approximately 97,000 clones; 85% to 95% occur once, and the top ten carry 1% to 1.4%. V gave up 2 bases and J gave up 0 bases, with 14 bases separating them. The germline V gene has CDR1 SGHRS and CDR2 YFSETQ. CDR3 length equals 16 residues. The V call is TRBV5-1, the J call TRBJ1-1, with no clear D. This TCR derives from a woman aged 25 to 45 in good health and CMV-seropositive. Sample: PBMCs. CDR3 DNA: TGCGCCAGCAGCTTTACACAGCCGGCCATGAACACTGAAGCTTTCTTT. It specifies CASSFTQPAMNTEAFF.